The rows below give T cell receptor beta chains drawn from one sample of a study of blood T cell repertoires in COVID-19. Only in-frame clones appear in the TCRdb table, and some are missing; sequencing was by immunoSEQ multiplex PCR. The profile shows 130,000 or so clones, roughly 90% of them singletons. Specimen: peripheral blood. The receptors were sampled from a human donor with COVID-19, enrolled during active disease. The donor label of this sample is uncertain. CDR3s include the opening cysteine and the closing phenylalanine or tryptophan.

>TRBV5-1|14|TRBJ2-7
CASSGQGAPDEQYF
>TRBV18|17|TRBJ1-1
CASSPRGQGVESTEAFF
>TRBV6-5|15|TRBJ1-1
CASSYSGTGFAEAFF
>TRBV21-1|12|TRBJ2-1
CASSKNSNEQFF
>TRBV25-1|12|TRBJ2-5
CASSEAKETQYF
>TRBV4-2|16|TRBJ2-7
CASSQDTGGGVYEQYF
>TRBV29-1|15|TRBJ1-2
CSVEQGATLDSGYTF
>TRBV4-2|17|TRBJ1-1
CASSRAPEGFGGTEAFF
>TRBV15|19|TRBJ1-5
CATSRDIIRGPYSNQPQHF
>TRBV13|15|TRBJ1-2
CASSLARDRVSGYTF
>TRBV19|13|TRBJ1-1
CASSRGEGLPLFF
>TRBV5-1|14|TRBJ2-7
CASSHGTSSYEQYF
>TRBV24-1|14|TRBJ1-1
CATSDQVAGPEAFF
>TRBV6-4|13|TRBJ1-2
CASSARGGTGYTF
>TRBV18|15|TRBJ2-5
CASSKIQGTQETQYF
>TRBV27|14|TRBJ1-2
CASSAGGPIYGYTF
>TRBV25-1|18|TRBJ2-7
CASSDTNGGDGRAHEQYF
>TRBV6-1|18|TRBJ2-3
CASSEVTSGGLAGVTQYF
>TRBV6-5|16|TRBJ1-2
CASRYETGGFGYGYTF
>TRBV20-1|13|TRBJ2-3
CSASIRQTDTQYF
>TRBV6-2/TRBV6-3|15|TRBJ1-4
CASSKPTEYNEKLFF
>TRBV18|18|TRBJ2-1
CASSPRFPSGVSYNEQFF
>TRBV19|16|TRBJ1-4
CASRYRQGPGDEKLFF
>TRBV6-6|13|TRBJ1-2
CASSLPAGRGYTF
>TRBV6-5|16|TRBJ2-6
CASSYSRGSGANVLTF
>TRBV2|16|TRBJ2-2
CASSKQGTGNTGELFF
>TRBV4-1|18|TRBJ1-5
CASSPALPQGYSNQPQHF
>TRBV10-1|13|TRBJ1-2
CASSESTGSGYTF
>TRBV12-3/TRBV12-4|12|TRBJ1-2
CASSFGGSGYTF
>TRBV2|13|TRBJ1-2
CASPGQGDSGYTF
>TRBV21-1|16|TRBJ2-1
CASSKGGGPGYNEQFF
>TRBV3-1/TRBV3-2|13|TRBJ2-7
CASSQDSGGQQYF
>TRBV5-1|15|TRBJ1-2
CASSGGAGPSDGYTF
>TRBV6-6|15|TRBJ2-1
CASSPLGGSNNEQFF
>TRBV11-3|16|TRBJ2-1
CASSSGVSGSRDEQFF
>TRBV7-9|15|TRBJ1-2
CASSSPTGGGRGYTF
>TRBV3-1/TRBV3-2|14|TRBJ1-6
CASSQDPRGIHLHF
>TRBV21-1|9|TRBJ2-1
CAAGNEQFF
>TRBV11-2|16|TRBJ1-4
CASSLEFSFGDEKLFF
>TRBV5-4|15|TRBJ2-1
CASSSGQGAYNEQFF
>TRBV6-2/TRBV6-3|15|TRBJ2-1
CASSVWRGEYNEQFF
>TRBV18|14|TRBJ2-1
CASRTERGYNEQFF
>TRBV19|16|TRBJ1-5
CASSIDGLDRFQPQHF
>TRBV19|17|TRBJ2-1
CASRGALAGVSYNEQFF
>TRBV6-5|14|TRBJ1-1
CASIPGQPNTEAFF
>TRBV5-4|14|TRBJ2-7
CASRRDRGAYEQYF
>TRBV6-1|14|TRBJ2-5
CASSDPRGRRTQYF
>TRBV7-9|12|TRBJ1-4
CASSSLRGKLFF
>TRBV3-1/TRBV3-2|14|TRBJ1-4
CASSQGRVNEKLFF
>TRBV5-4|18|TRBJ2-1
CASSLGFVGGAPYNEQFF
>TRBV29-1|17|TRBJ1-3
CSVEDPGQGDSGNTIYF
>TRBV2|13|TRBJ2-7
CASSGGLNNEQYF
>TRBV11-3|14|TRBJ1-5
CARQGDPTNQPQHF